Listed below are T cell receptor beta chains from one sample, sequenced in a study of shared clonotypes between healthy human individuals. Profiled with immunoSEQ multiplex PCR; TCRdb holds only in-frame clones, not every one. The repertoire holds around 2.3 million clones, with approximately 95% as singletons. The sequencing input was naive CD4+ T cells sorted from blood. Every receptor here comes from a young man in good health. CDR3s include the opening cysteine and the closing phenylalanine or tryptophan. Each record gives: CDR3 protein, J gene, V gene.

cdr3_aa: CASSESRLAKNIQYF
j_call: TRBJ2-4
v_call: TRBV2

cdr3_aa: CASRRLAGPSSYEQYF
j_call: TRBJ2-7
v_call: TRBV9

cdr3_aa: CASRTSGGADTQYF
j_call: TRBJ2-3
v_call: TRBV10-3

cdr3_aa: CASSNRTGGANGYTF
j_call: TRBJ1-2
v_call: TRBV5-1

cdr3_aa: CASSIGAKASHGYTF
j_call: TRBJ1-2
v_call: TRBV19

cdr3_aa: CASSVGTVNSPLHF
j_call: TRBJ1-6
v_call: TRBV6-1

cdr3_aa: CASSRSTRGQETQYF
j_call: TRBJ2-5
v_call: TRBV5-1

cdr3_aa: CASSRGTSGTDTQYF
j_call: TRBJ2-3
v_call: TRBV7-9

cdr3_aa: CASSLTPTSGETDTQYF
j_call: TRBJ2-3
v_call: TRBV7-3

cdr3_aa: CASSVAGGGALGNEQFF
j_call: TRBJ2-1
v_call: TRBV9

cdr3_aa: CASSDRDSQNTEAFF
j_call: TRBJ1-1
v_call: TRBV2

cdr3_aa: CAWSGQGNTIYF
j_call: TRBJ1-3
v_call: TRBV30

cdr3_aa: CASSQGQSSYNSPLHF
j_call: TRBJ1-6
v_call: TRBV4-3

cdr3_aa: CASSPLGQGNEKLFF
j_call: TRBJ1-4
v_call: TRBV28